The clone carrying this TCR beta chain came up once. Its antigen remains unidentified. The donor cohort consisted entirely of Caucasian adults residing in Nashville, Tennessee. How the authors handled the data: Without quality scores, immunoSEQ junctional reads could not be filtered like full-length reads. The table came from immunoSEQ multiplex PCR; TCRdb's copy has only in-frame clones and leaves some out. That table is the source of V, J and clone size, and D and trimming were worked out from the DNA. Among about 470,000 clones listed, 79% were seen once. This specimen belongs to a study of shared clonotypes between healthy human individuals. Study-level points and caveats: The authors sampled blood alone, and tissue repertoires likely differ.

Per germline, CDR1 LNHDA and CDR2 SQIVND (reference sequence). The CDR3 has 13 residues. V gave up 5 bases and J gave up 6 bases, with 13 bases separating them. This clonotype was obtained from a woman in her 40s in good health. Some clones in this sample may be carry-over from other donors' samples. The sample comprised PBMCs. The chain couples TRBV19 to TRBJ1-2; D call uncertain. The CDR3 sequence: CASSDRLRHGYTF. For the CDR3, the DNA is TGTGCCAGTAGTGATAGGCTAAGGCATGGCTACACCTTC.